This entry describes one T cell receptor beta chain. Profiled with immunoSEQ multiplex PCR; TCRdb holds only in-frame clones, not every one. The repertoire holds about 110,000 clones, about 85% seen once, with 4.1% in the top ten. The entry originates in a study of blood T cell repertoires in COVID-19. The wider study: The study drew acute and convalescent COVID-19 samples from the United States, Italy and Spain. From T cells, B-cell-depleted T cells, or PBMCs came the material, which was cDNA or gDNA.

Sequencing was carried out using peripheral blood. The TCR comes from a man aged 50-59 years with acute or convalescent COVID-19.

The CDR3 spells CASSLQLAGAQYEQFF. The CDR3 DNA sequence: TGCGCCAGCAGCCTTCAACTAGCGGGGGCACAATATGAGCAGTTCTTC. The chain carries TRBV5-1 and TRBJ2-1; 11 bases line up with TRBD2. The V gene end was trimmed by 4 bases and the J gene end by 8 bases; junction bases not matched to a gene: 11. The germline gives CDR1 SGHRS, CDR2 YFSETQ. The CDR3 runs to 16 residues.